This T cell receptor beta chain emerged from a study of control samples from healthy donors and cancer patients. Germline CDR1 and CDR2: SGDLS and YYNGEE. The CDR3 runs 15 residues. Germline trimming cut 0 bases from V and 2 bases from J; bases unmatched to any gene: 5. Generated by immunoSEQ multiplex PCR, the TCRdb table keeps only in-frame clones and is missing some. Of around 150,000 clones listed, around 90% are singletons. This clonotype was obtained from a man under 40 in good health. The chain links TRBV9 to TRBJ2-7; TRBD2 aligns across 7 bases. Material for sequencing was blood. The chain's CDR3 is CASSVGPSGTYEQYF. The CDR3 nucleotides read TGTGCCAGCAGCGTAGGGCCTAGCGGAACCTACGAGCAGTACTTC.